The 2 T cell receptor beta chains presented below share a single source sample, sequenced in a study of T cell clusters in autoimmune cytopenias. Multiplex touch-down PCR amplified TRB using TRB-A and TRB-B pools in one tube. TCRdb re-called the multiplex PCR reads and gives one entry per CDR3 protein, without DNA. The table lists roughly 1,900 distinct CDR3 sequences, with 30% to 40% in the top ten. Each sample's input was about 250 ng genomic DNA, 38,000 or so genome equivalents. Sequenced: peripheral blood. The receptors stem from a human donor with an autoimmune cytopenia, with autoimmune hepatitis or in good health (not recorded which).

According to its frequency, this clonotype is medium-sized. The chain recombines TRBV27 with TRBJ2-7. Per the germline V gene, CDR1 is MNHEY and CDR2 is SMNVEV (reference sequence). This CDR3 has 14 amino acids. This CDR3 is CASSRKDGLYEQYF.

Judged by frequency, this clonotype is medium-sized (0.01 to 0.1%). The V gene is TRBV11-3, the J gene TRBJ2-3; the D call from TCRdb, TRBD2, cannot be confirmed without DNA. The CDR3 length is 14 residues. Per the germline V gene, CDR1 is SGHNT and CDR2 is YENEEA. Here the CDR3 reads CASTLAASTDTQYF.